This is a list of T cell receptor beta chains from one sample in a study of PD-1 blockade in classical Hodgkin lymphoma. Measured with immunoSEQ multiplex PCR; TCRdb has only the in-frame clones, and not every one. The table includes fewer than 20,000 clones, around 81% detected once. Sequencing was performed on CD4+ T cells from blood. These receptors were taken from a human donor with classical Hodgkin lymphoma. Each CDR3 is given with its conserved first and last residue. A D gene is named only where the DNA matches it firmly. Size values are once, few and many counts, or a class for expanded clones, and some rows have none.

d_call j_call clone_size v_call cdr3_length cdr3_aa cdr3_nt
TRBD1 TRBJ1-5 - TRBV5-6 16 CASSLRQGLGNQPQHF TGTGCCAGCAGCTTAAGACAGGGATTGGGCAATCAGCCCCAGCATTTT
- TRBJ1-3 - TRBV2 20 CASSVTRTTWRVDSGNTIYF TGTGCCAGCAGTGTTACCAGGACGACTTGGAGAGTGGATTCTGGAAACACCATATATTTT
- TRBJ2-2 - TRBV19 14 CASSIRQGLGELFF TGTGCCAGTAGTATAAGGCAGGGGTTAGGGGAGCTGTTTTTT
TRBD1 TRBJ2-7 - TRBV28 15 CASSLVGTEDYEQYF TGTGCCAGCAGTTTAGTGGGGACAGAAGACTACGAGCAGTACTTC
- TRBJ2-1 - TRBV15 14 CATSRFKSSDEQFF TGTGCCACCAGCAGATTCAAGTCAAGTGATGAGCAGTTCTTC
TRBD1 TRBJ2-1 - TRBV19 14 CASSMATGANEQFF TGTGCCAGTAGTATGGCCACAGGGGCCAATGAGCAGTTCTTC
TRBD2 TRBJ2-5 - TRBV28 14 CASSRTSGQETQYF TGTGCCAGCAGCAGGACTAGCGGCCAAGAGACCCAGTACTTC
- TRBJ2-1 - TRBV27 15 CASSSLGRFGNEQFF TGTGCCAGCAGCTCCCTGGGCCGCTTTGGCAATGAGCAGTTCTTC
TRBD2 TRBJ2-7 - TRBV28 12 CASGLAGAEQYF TGTGCCTCAGGGCTAGCGGGAGCCGAGCAGTACTTC
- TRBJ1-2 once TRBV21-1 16 CASSSHRQGVNYGYTF TGTGCCAGCAGCTCTCACCGGCAGGGGGTTAACTATGGCTACACCTTC
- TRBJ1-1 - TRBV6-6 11 CASSAVLEAFF TGTGCCAGCAGTGCGGTCCTTGAAGCTTTCTTT
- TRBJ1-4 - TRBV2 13 CASSAQRGEKLFF TGTGCCAGCAGTGCACAGCGCGGTGAAAAACTGTTTTTT
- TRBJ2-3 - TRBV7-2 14 CASSPTRTTDTQYF TGTGCCAGCAGCCCTACACGGACCACAGATACGCAGTATTTT
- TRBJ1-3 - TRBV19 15 CASSKAQDRGNTIYF TGTGCCAGTAGTAAGGCCCAGGACAGAGGAAACACCATATATTTT
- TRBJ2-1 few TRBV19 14 CASSMLTQSDEQFF TGTGCCAGTAGTATGTTAACTCAGTCGGATGAGCAGTTCTTC
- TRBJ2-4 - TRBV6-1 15 CASSPGQLAKNIQYF TGTGCCAGCAGCCCAGGGCAGTTAGCCAAAAACATTCAGTACTTC
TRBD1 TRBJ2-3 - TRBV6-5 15 CASRPYGTGGDTQYF TGTGCCAGCAGACCCTACGGGACAGGCGGGGATACGCAGTATTTT
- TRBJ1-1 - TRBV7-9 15 CASSLAEGLRTEAFF TGTGCCAGCAGCTTAGCAGAGGGTCTAAGGACTGAAGCTTTCTTT
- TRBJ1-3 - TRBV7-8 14 CASSFSSSGNTIYF TGTGCCAGCAGCTTTTCCAGTTCTGGAAACACCATATATTTT
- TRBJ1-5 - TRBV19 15 CASSTNQDSNQPQHF TGTGCCAGTAGTACGAACCAGGACAGTAATCAGCCCCAGCATTTT
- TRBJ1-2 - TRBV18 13 CASSPSGKYGYTF TGTGCCAGCTCACCATCGGGGAAATACGGCTACACCTTC
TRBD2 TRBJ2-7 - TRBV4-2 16 CASSQDSGGRAYEQYF TGTGCCAGCAGCCAAGATTCCGGGGGGAGGGCGTACGAGCAGTACTTC
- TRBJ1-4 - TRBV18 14 CASSLGPRDEKLFF TGTGCCAGCTCACTCGGACCCCGCGACGAAAAACTGTTTTTT
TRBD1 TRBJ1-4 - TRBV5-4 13 CASKEQGLEKLFF TGTGCCAGCAAGGAACAGGGGCTGGAAAAACTGTTTTTT
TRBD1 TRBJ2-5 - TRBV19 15 CASSIGIDRALAQYF TGTGCCAGTAGTATAGGCATTGACAGGGCCTTGGCCCAGTACTTC
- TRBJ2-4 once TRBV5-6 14 CASSRRQNLNIQYF TGTGCCAGCAGCAGACGACAGAACCTAAACATTCAGTACTTC
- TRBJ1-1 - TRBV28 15 CASSLFGNMNTEAFF TGTGCCAGCAGTTTATTTGGTAACATGAACACTGAAGCTTTCTTT
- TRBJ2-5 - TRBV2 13 CASSENGPETQYF TGTGCCAGCAGTGAAAATGGTCCAGAGACCCAGTACTTC
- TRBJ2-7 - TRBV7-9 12 CASSLSSYEQYF TGTGCCAGCAGCTTAAGCTCCTACGAGCAGTACTTC
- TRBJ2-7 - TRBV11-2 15 CASSLVAVSSYEQYF TGTGCCAGCAGCCTTGTGGCAGTTAGCTCCTACGAGCAGTACTTC
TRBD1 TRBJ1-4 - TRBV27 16 CASADQDRVTREKLFF TGTGCCAGCGCCGACCAAGACAGGGTTACGCGGGAAAAACTGTTTTTT
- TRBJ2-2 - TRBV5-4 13 CASRQEANGELFF TGTGCCAGCAGACAGGAGGCTAACGGGGAGCTGTTTTTT
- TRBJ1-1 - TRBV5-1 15 CASSLGLGGNTEAFF TGCGCCAGCAGCTTGGGGCTCGGGGGGAACACTGAAGCTTTCTTT
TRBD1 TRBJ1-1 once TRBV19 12 CASSTWTGEAFF TGTGCCAGTAGTACCTGGACAGGGGAAGCTTTCTTT
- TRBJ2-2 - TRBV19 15 CASSIGLGGPGELFF TGTGCCAGTAGTATAGGCTTGGGAGGACCCGGGGAGCTGTTTTTT
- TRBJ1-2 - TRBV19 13 CASSDAINYGYTF TGTGCCAGTAGTGATGCCATTAACTATGGCTACACCTTC
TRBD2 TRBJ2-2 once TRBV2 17 CASSELVAGGQGGELFF TGTGCCAGCAGTGAATTGGTAGCGGGAGGCCAGGGGGGGGAGCTGTTTTTT
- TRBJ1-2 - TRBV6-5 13 CASILRGVYGYTF TGTGCCAGCATTCTAAGGGGGGTTTATGGCTACACCTTC
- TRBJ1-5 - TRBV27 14 CASGTGYSNQPQHF TGTGCCAGCGGGACCGGTTATAGCAATCAGCCCCAGCATTTT
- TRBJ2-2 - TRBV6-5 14 CASSSQGLAGELFF TGTGCCAGCAGTTCGCAGGGGCTTGCCGGGGAGCTGTTTTTT